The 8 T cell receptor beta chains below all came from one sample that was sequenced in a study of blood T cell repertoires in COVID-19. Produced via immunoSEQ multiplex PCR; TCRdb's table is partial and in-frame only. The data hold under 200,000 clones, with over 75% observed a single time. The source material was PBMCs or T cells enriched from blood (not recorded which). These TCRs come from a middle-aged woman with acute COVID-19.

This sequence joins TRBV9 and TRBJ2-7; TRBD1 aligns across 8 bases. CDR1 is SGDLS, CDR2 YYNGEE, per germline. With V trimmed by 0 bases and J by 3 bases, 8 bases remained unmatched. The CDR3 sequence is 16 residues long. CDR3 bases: TGTGCCAGCAGCGTAGCTCCCCAGGGGGCCATCTACGAGCAGTACTTC. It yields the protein CASSVAPQGAIYEQYF.

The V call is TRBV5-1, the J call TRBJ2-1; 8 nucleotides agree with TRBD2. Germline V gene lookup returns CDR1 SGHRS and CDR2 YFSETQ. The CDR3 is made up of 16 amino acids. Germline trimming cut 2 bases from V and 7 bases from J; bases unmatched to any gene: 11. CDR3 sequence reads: CASSFSPTSGQNEQFF. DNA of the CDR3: TGCGCCAGCAGCTTTTCCCCCACTAGCGGACAAAATGAGCAGTTCTTC.

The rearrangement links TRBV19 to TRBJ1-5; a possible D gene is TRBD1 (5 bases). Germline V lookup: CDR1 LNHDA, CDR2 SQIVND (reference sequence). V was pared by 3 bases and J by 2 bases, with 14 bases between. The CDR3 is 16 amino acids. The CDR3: CASSILGARGNQPQHF. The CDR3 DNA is TGTGCCAGTAGTATTCTAGGGGCTCGGGGCAATCAGCCCCAGCATTTT. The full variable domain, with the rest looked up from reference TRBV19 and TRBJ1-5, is DGGITQSPKYLFRKEGQNVTLSCEQNLNHDAMYWYRQDPGQGLRLIYYSQIVNDFQKGDIAEGYSVSREKKESFPLTVTSAQKNPTAFYLCASSILGARGNQPQHFGDGTRLSIL.

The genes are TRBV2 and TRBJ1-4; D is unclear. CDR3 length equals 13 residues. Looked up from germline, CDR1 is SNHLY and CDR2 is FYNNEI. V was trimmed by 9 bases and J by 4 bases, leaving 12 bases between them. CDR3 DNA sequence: TGTGCCAGTTCGGACGGGAATAATGAAAAACTGTTTTTT. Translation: CASSDGNNEKLFF.

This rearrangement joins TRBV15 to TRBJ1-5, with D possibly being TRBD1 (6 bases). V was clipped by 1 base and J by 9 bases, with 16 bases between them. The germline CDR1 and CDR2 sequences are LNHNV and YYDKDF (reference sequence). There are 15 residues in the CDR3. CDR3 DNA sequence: TGTGCCACCAGCAGAGGTGGACAGAGGCTAGGGCCCCAGCATTTT. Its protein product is CATSRGGQRLGPQHF.

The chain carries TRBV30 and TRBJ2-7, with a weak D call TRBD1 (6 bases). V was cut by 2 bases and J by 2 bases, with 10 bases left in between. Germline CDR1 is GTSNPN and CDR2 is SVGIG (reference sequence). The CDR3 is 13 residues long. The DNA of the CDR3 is TGTGCCTGGAGTATGGACAGAACCTACGAGCAGTACTTC. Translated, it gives CAWSMDRTYEQYF.

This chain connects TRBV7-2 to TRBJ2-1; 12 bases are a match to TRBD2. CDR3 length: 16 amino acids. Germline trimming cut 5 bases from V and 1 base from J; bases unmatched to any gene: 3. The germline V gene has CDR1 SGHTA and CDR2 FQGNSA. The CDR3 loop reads CASSMTSGRSYNEQFF. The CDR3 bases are TGTGCCAGCAGCATGACTAGCGGGAGATCCTACAATGAGCAGTTCTTC.

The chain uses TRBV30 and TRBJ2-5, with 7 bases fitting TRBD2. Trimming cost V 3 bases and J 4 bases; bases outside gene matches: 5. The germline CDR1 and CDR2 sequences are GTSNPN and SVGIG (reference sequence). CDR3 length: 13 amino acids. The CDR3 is CAWSDTSVETQYF. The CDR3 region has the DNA TGTGCCTGGAGCGATACTAGCGTAGAGACCCAGTACTTC.